This TCR beta chain was captured in a study of cytomegalovirus exposure and HLA in healthy donors. Overall study context: A subsequent analysis reported that the 100 to 150 validation repertoires were produced on the same platform that had also been used for the roughly 670 first-cohort repertoires. Study results and limitations: Despite most TCR sequences being rare, some public TCRs occurred in many donors. According to the study, approximately 150 TCR beta chains were cytomegalovirus-associated. With high specificity and sensitivity, the classifier reportedly diagnosed cytomegalovirus status.

In the case of this clone: Antigen specificity is unknown.

V shed 3 bases, J shed 6 bases, and the junction held 9 bases outside the gene matches. Germline assignment: CDR1 KGHSH and CDR2 LQKENI. There are 15 residues in the CDR3. Profiled with immunoSEQ multiplex PCR; TCRdb holds only in-frame clones, not every one. Of 65,000 to 90,000 clones detected, around nine tenths appear once; the ten largest clones hold 3.5% to 4%. Material: PBMCs. The clonotype comes from a woman younger than 35 in good health and CMV-seropositive. V usage is TRBV18 and J usage is TRBJ2-5; TRBD2 matches at 8 bases. The CDR3 reads CASSPREGRGKTQYF. Here the CDR3 DNA reads TGTGCCAGCTCACCCCGGGAGGGCCGAGGGAAGACCCAGTACTTC. The variable domain in full, with the rest retrieved from reference TRBV18 and TRBJ2-5, is NAGVMQNPRHLVRRRGQEARLRCSPMKGHSHVYWYRQLPEEGLKFMVYLQKENIIDESGMPKERFSAEFPKEGPSILRIQQVVRGDSAAYFCASSPREGRGKTQYFGPGTRLLVL.